This TCR beta chain was identified in a study of blood T cell repertoires in COVID-19 (dated by TCRdb to 2019 to 2021). For the wider study: The collaborator samples originated in the United States, Italy and Spain and spanned the acute and convalescent phases of COVID-19. The dataset comprised deeply sampled blood TCRbeta repertoires from subjects exposed to, actively infected with, or recovered from COVID-19. A freely available public database, intended as a resource for researchers studying the immune response to SARS-CoV-2, is where the repertoires were released. Nearly every sample came with metadata listing a de-identified subject ID, COVID-19 status, age in years and sex. Samples came from the ongoing ImmuneRACE study (first 160 participants) plus 1,254 subjects from 6 global collaborators. Where available, HLA class I and class II types were obtained from metadata supplied by the sample provider rather than from assay-based typing. The material from the prospective study consisted of cDNA or gDNA derived from T cells, B-cell-depleted T cells, or PBMCs. Study-wide findings and limitations: Clinical and demographic metadata were provided uncurated, with the amount varying by source and participant.

TCRbeta CDR3 regions were amplified from genomic DNA using the immunoSEQ Assay, a bias-controlled multiplex PCR. In the authors' own workflow: The number of nucleated cells in each sample was estimated by amplification of reference gene primers within the assay. To quantify the absolute abundance of each unique TCRbeta CDR3 rearrangement, sequence reads were collapsed and filtered. Productive Simpson clonality was computed per sample as the square root of Simpson's diversity index over productive rearrangements. TCRdb limited this immuneACCESS table to in-frame rearrangements with V and J called. A share of clones is missing; checked studies link under half to unresolved V genes, and the rest is unexplained. V and J calls and clone size come straight from that table; D and trimming were deduced from the DNA. This sample is represented by fewer than 300,000 clones; 70% to 90% of them were singletons. The top ten hold approximately 0.94% of the sample.

Comment on this clone: The clone's antigen remains unknown. No base qualities exist here, and no much larger clone lies one base off it.

In Seattle, one collaborating source enrolled patients while the infection was active and tracked those patients longitudinally over the course of disease. Each collaborating institution followed its own protocols to collect whole blood in K2EDTA tubes. Collaborator samples were shipped for TCRbeta analysis as frozen whole blood, isolated PBMCs, or DNA extracted from either sample type. The germline ends are 15 bases apart after V is trimmed by 4 bases and J by 3 bases. Including cysteine and phenylalanine, the CDR3 has 16 amino acids. The retained sequence is limited to the CDR3, 48 bases, with the frame set at the first base. CDR1 LNHDA and CDR2 SQIVND were looked up in the germline V gene (reference sequence).

This receptor was taken from a human donor with COVID-19, enrolled during active disease. The donor label of this sample is uncertain. The rearrangement joined TRBV19 to TRBJ1-4; TRBD1 is a possible D gene, resting on 6 matching bases. The specimen sequenced was peripheral blood. In nucleotides, the sequence is TGTGCCAGTAGTAGCCCCGGGCAGGGGTCTAATGAAAAACTGTTTTTT. Its translation is CASSSPGQGSNEKLFF.